The 32 T cell receptor beta chains given below trace back to one sample, sequenced in a study of blood T cells in healthy people across ages. Then a second PCR, running roughly 7 to 11 cycles, was carried out with a sample-barcoded 5' primer and a J-beta primer mix. TCRdb called the 5' RACE reads again in MiXCR, with one record for every CDR3 protein. The sample lists about 620,000 distinct CDR3 sequences, around 20% occurring once. Sequencing was done on a sample of blood. These receptors were collected from a man between 65 and 85 years old in good health.

The chain links TRBV20-1 to TRBJ2-5, with D uncertain. Germline V gene sequence: CDR1 DFQATT, CDR2 SNEGSKA (reference sequence). Trimming took 6 bases from V and 5 from J, leaving 7 bases between them. This CDR3 spans 10 amino acids. The CDR3 loop is CSAQWETQYF. The CDR3 DNA follows: TGCAGTGCCCAGTGGGAGACCCAGTACTTC.

V gene TRBV10-1 combines with J gene TRBJ2-7; TRBD1 might be the D (6 bases). CDR3 size: 17 residues. V was pared by 8 bases and J by 4 bases, with 27 bases between. CDR1 is WNHNN, CDR2 SYGVQD, per germline (reference sequence). The CDR3 sequence is CASWPDRFPPPEYEQYF. The DNA of the CDR3 is TGCGCCAGCTGGCCTGACAGGTTTCCACCGCCGGAATACGAGCAGTACTTC.

In its sample, this clonotype was seen a few times. Compared with germline, one end of the junction differs, possibly owing to a read error. The chain is built from TRBV15 and TRBJ2-1; 8 bases are a match to TRBD2. Germline assignment: CDR1 LNHNV and CDR2 YYDKDF (reference sequence). The CDR3 totals 16 residues. CDR3 sequence (DNA): TGTACCACCAGCAGATCCCCCGGGACTAGTTACAATGAGCAGTTCTTC. Protein product: CTTSRSPGTSYNEQFF.

V is TRBV7-2 and J is TRBJ2-5; tentative D call: TRBD2 (7 bases). The germline V gene has CDR1 SGHTA and CDR2 FQGNSA. Trimming left V 0 bases short and J 3 bases short, with 17 bases between. The CDR3 length is 17 residues. CDR3 coding DNA: TGTGCCAGCAGCTTAGCGCGGCGTAGGGGGACTAAAGAGACCCAGTACTTC. It translates to CASSLARRRGTKETQYF.

A word on this clonotype: The germline gene is not matched at one end of the junction; a read error may be the cause. The chain has TRBV12-3 or TRBV12-4 and TRBJ1-1; TRBD1 matches at 7 bases. The CDR3 covers 14 residues. CDR3 DNA: TGTGCCAGCAGTTTATTGACAGGGTCGCTTGAAACTTTCTTT. Its protein product is CASSLLTGSLETFF.

This clonotype was recorded a few times. The rearrangement uses TRBV27 and TRBJ1-2; D call uncertain. V lost 7 bases to trimming and J lost 5 bases, with 14 bases between them. Per germline, CDR1 MNHEY and CDR2 SMNVEV (reference sequence). The CDR3 spans 13 residues. CDR3 region: CASMAGLGYGYTF. The CDR3 coding sequence is TGTGCCAGCATGGCCGGGTTGGGATATGGCTACACCTTC.

The chain recombines TRBV15 with TRBJ2-2; either TRBD1 or TRBD2 may fit D (5 bases each). Per germline, CDR1 LNHNV and CDR2 YYDKDF (reference sequence). This CDR3 spans 14 amino acids. Trimming removed 0 bases from V and 5 bases from J, with 7 bases in between. The CDR3 nucleotides read TGTGCCACCAGCAGAGATTGGGGGACCGGGGAGCTGTTTTTT. Translated, it gives CATSRDWGTGELFF.

This clonotype occurred a few times. At one end, the junction sequence differs from germline, possibly due to a read error. The chain carries TRBV4-1 and TRBJ1-1; possible D gene TRBD1, 6 bases. The CDR3 loop spans 13 amino acids. Germline loops: CDR1 MGHRA, CDR2 YSYEKL. Here the CDR3 reads CASSLQGRPEAFF. As DNA, the CDR3 is TGTGCCAGCAGCTTACAGGGTAGGCCTGAAGCTTTCTTT.

V and J are TRBV5-5 and TRBJ1-3; weak D call: TRBD1 (6 bases). The CDR3 consists of 17 residues. V was clipped by 0 bases and J by 1 base, with 14 bases between them. Germline V gives CDR1 SGHKS, CDR2 YYEKEE (reference sequence). DNA of the CDR3: TGTGCCAGCAGCTTGGTGGCAGGGGCCCCGTCTGGAAACACCATATATTTT. This gives the protein CASSLVAGAPSGNTIYF.

V usage is TRBV4-1 and J usage is TRBJ2-5; 9 positions agree with TRBD2. This CDR3 is built from 16 residues. Germline loops: CDR1 MGHRA, CDR2 YSYEKL. V was clipped by 0 bases and J by 1 base; unmatched bases: 3. The CDR3 protein is CASSQDLAGFQETQYF. The CDR3 DNA follows: TGCGCCAGCAGCCAAGATCTAGCGGGGTTCCAAGAGACCCAGTACTTC.

This clonotype showed up just once. The chain joins TRBV2 to TRBJ1-6; 8 positions agree with TRBD1. Unmatched junction bases numbered 8, after V lost 6 bases and J lost 10 bases. This CDR3 spans 14 amino acids. Germline CDR1 reads SNHLY; CDR2 reads FYNNEI. This CDR3 reads CASSLTGVGSPLHF. The CDR3 bases are TGTGCCAGCAGCTTGACAGGGGTCGGCTCACCCCTCCACTTT. Full variable domain (remainder filled in from reference TRBV2 and TRBJ1-6): EPEVTQTPSHQVTQMGQEVILRCVPISNHLYFYWYRQILGQKVEFLVSFYNNEISEKSEIFDDQFSVERPDGSNFTLKIRSTKLEDSAMYFCASSLTGVGSPLHFGNGTRLTVT.

This clonotype was counted between two and nine times. The chain carries TRBV20-1 and TRBJ2-1; TRBD2 might be the D (7 bases). The V end lost 5 bases, the J end lost 4 bases, and 15 bases lay between the germline ends. The CDR3 consists of 14 residues. Germline V gene lookup returns CDR1 DFQATT and CDR2 SNEGSKA (reference sequence). The CDR3 nucleotides read TGCAGTGCTCGCAGCGGGACAATATACAATGAGCAGTTCTTC. This translates into CSARSGTIYNEQFF.

This chain links TRBV27 with TRBJ1-1; no reliable D call. Germline CDR1 reads MNHEY; CDR2 reads SMNVEV (reference sequence). The CDR3 length is 13 residues. V was cut by 3 bases and J by 1 base, with 6 bases left in between. The CDR3 DNA follows: TGTGCCAGCAGTTTTGTAAGGAACACTGAAGCTTTCTTT. It specifies CASSFVRNTEAFF.

This clonotype appeared a few times. V and J are TRBV29-1 and TRBJ1-2, with 7 nucleotides matching TRBD1. The trim removed 7 bases at V and 4 bases at J, leaving 6 bases unmatched. This CDR3 has 12 residues. Germline V gene lookup returns CDR1 SQVTM and CDR2 ANQGSEA. The CDR3 reads CSAQGGGYGYTF. The CDR3 DNA is TGCAGCGCTCAGGGGGGTGGCTATGGCTACACCTTC.

This chain links TRBV6-6 with TRBJ1-5, with a weak D call TRBD1 (5 bases). V gave up 2 bases and J gave up 0 bases, with 11 bases separating them. The CDR3 is 16 amino acids. The V gene's germline CDR1 is MNHNY and CDR2 SVGAGI (reference sequence). As DNA, the CDR3 is TGTGCCAGCAGTTACGGGGGACCAAATAGCAATCAGCCCCAGCATTTT. It encodes CASSYGGPNSNQPQHF.

There are many counts of this clonotype. V usage is TRBV11-2 and J usage is TRBJ2-5; D is undetermined. The CDR3 consists of 14 residues. V lost 1 base to trimming and J lost 2 bases, with 8 bases between them. In germline, CDR1 is SGHAT, CDR2 FQNNGV. The CDR3: CASSLAPLQETQYF. CDR3 in DNA: TGTGCCAGCAGCTTAGCCCCCTTGCAAGAGACCCAGTACTTC.

This clonotype was counted a few times. The V and J genes are TRBV20-1 and TRBJ2-1, with D perhaps matching TRBD1 or TRBD2 (5 bases each). The CDR3 sequence is 13 residues long. Germline V lookup: CDR1 DFQATT, CDR2 SNEGSKA (reference sequence). V lost 3 bases and J lost 9, with 15 bases in between. The CDR3 nucleotides read TGCAGTGCTAGCTTGGGACCCGACAGTGAGCAGTTCTTC. As protein: CSASLGPDSEQFF.

There are a few counts of this clonotype. The chain uses TRBV20-1 and TRBJ2-1; D is unresolved. The ends were cut back, 0 bases at V and 6 bases at J, with 9 bases in the middle. The CDR3 is 13 amino acids. CDR1 is DFQATT and CDR2 is SNEGSKA in the germline V gene (reference sequence). As DNA, the CDR3 is TGCAGTGCTAGAGATTCAACGGTCAATGAGCAGTTCTTC. Residues: CSARDSTVNEQFF.

Here the CDR3 reads CSARVERNQPQHF. The CDR3 coding sequence is TGCAGTGCTAGAGTGGAGCGCAATCAGCCCCAGCATTTT. V gene TRBV20-1 combines with J gene TRBJ1-5, with no clear D. The CDR3 extends over 13 amino acids. Germline V gene sequence: CDR1 DFQATT, CDR2 SNEGSKA (reference sequence). The V end lost 1 base, the J end lost 2 bases, and 6 bases lay between the germline ends.

This rearrangement joins TRBV24-1 to TRBJ2-5, with 7 bases lining up with TRBD1. Germline CDR1 reads KGHDR; CDR2 reads SFDVKD. J lost 2 bases, V lost 1 base, and 6 bases had no gene match. The CDR3 is 16 residues long. The CDR3 loop reads CATSDLVPGQQETQYF. The DNA for the CDR3 is TGTGCCACCAGTGATTTAGTTCCGGGACAGCAAGAGACCCAGTACTTC.

A word on this clonotype: Relative to the germline gene, one junction end is altered; a read error may explain this. The genes are TRBV24-1 and TRBJ2-5; D could derive from TRBD1 or TRBD2 (7 bases each). This CDR3 has 16 amino acids. Germline CDR1 and CDR2: KGHDR and SFDVKD. As DNA, the CDR3 is TGTGCCATCAGTGAGAGACAGGGAGGGCTCCAAGAGACCCAGTACTTC. It codes for CAISERQGGLQETQYF.

Only a few counts were recorded for this clonotype. The missing conserved phenylalanine or tryptophan at the end of this CDR3 makes a read error likely. The chain is built from TRBV7-8 and TRBJ2-1; D is possibly TRBD2 (5 bases). With the DNA end fitting TRBJ2-5 better, the J assignment may be wrong. The CDR3 contains 12 residues. Germline V lookup: CDR1 SGHVS, CDR2 FQNEAQ. DNA for the CDR3: TGTGCCAGCAGCTTTTCCGGGGTGACCCAGTACCTC. Its protein is CASSFSGVTQYL.

The V and J genes are TRBV12-3 or TRBV12-4 and TRBJ2-7, with 7 bases aligning to TRBD2. J gave up 5 bases and V 0 bases, and 10 bases lay outside the gene matches. There are 16 residues in the CDR3. The CDR3 sequence is CASSLALIGLGNEQYF. The CDR3 DNA follows: TGTGCCAGCAGTTTAGCGCTCATAGGACTAGGGAACGAGCAGTACTTC.

The chain uses TRBV5-1 and TRBJ2-3; 12 bases fit TRBD2. After removal of 4 bases from V and 6 bases from J, the junction contained 3 bases not matched to a gene. Germline V gene data show CDR1 as SGHRS and CDR2 as YFSETQ. The CDR3 totals 14 residues. CDR3 in DNA: TGCGCCAGCAGCACGACTAGCGGGAGTGATACGCAGTATTTT. This sequence encodes CASSTTSGSDTQYF.

This clonotype was picked up a small number of times. Just one base apart from a much larger clone, this may be a read error. The chain employs TRBV9 and TRBJ2-5, with a possible D match to TRBD1 (6 bases). The J call may be wrong; the DNA end is better matched by TRBJ2-7. Looked up from germline, CDR1 is SGDLS and CDR2 is YYNGEE. The CDR3 runs to 14 residues. CDR3 nucleotide sequence: TGTACCAGCAGCGTAGGACAGAATGGCTACGAGCAGTACTTC. This translates into CTSSVGQNGYEQYF.

Comment on this clonotype: One junction end disagrees with the germline gene, perhaps due to a read error. V gene TRBV29-1 combines with J gene TRBJ1-1; TRBD1 might be the D (5 bases). The CDR3 spans 13 residues. Germline V lookup: CDR1 SQVTM, CDR2 ANQGSEA. CDR3 in DNA: TGCAGCGTTCCCGGACACTCGAACACTGAAGCTCTCTTT. The encoded protein is CSVPGHSNTEALF.

This clonotype was seen a handful of times. J is TRBJ2-2 and V is TRBV4-1; 9 nucleotides align to TRBD1. The CDR3 runs 17 residues. Germline lookup yields CDR1 MGHRA and CDR2 YSYEKL. The V and J ends lost 10 bases and 4 bases, in that order; junction bases with no gene match: 16. This CDR3 is CATTTNRGRRGTGELFF. CDR3 DNA sequence: TGCGCCACCACGACAAACAGGGGGCGCCGGGGCACCGGGGAGCTGTTTTTT.

This clonotype was detected a few times. The V gene is TRBV28, the J gene TRBJ2-5; D is perhaps TRBD1 (5 bases). Gene TRBJ2-7 matches the end of the DNA better, so the J call may be wrong. The germline CDR1 and CDR2 sequences are MDHEN and SYDVKM. This CDR3 region has 11 residues. CDR3 bases: TGTGCCAGCACGGACATATACGAGCAGTACTTC. This sequence encodes CASTDIYEQYF.

This clonotype has at least ten counts. This chain connects TRBV11-1 to TRBJ2-1; D remains unclear. The germline V and J ends were trimmed by 3 bases and 0 bases, with 9 bases remaining between them. There are 15 residues in the CDR3. Per germline, CDR1 SGHAT and CDR2 FQDESV (reference sequence). The CDR3 DNA is TGTGCCAGCAGCTTCGCGGTGAGCTCCTACAATGAGCAGTTCTTC. Residues: CASSFAVSSYNEQFF.

This clonotype was picked up a small number of times. This chain links TRBV5-1 with TRBJ2-5; 8 nucleotides line up with TRBD1. This CDR3 is built from 15 residues. The V segment lost 2 bases and the J segment 2 bases; nucleotides outside the gene matches: 5. Germline CDR1 is SGHRS and CDR2 is YFSETQ. CDR3 protein: CASSFGGQVQETQYF. Here the CDR3 DNA reads TGCGCCAGCAGCTTTGGGGGACAGGTACAAGAGACCCAGTACTTC.

This clonotype was detected a few times. V gene TRBV6-6 combines with J gene TRBJ2-1, with 14 bases aligning to TRBD2. Germline assignment: CDR1 MNHNY and CDR2 SVGAGI (reference sequence). Unmatched junction bases numbered 5, after V lost 7 bases and J lost 9 bases. This CDR3 contains 14 residues. The CDR3 sequence: CASTTGLAGAEQFF. In nucleotides, the CDR3 is TGTGCCAGCACTACGGGACTAGCGGGAGCTGAGCAGTTCTTC.

Only a few counts were recorded for this clonotype. Sequence at one end of the junction differs from germline and may be a read error. V gene TRBV7-3 combines with J gene TRBJ2-7; D is possibly TRBD2 (7 bases). The CDR3 sequence is 16 residues long. Germline-derived CDR1 and CDR2 are SGHTA and FQGTGA. The CDR3 DNA reads TGTGCCAGCAGCCTAACGGGGGGCACGAGCTCCTACGAGCAGTACTTC. Its protein product is CASSLTGGTSSYEQYF.